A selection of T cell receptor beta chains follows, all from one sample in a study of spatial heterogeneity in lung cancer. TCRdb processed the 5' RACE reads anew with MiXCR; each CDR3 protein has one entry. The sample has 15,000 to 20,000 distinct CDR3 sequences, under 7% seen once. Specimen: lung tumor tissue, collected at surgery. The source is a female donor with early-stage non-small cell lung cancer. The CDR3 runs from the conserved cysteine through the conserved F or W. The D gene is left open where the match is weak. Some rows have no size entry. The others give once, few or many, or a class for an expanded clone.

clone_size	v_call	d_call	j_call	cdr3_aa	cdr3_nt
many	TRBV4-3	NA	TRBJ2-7	CASSRSTGSSEQYF	TGCGCCAGCAGCCGGTCTACGGGATCTAGCGAGCAGTACTTC
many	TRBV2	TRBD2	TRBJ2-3	CARIGLAENTDTQYF	TGTGCCAGGATAGGACTAGCGGAGAACACAGATACGCAGTATTTT
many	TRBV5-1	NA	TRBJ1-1	CASSRETVTEAFF	TGCGCCAGCAGCAGAGAGACAGTCACTGAAGCTTTCTTT
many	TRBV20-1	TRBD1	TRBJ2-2	CSAAGQGARTGELFF	TGCAGTGCGGCCGGACAGGGGGCGCGAACCGGGGAGCTGTTTTTT
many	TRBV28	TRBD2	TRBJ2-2	CASSPRLAGRGELFF	TGTGCCAGCAGTCCCAGACTAGCGGGACGCGGGGAGCTGTTTTTT
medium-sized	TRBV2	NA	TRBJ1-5	CASSEQGPRPQHF	TGTGCCAGCAGTGAACAGGGGCCGCGGCCCCAGCATTTT
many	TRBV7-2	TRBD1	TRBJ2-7	CASSAGWTGPYEQYF	TGTGCCAGCAGCGCGGGATGGACAGGGCCCTACGAGCAGTACTTC
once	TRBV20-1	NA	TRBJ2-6	CSAYDSSGANVLTF	TGCAGTGCCTACGACAGTTCTGGGGCCAACGTCCTGACTTTC
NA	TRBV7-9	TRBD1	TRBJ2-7	CASSHDRARGYEQYF	TGTGCCAGCAGCCACGACAGGGCGAGGGGCTACGAGCAGTACTTC
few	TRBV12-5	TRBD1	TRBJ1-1	CASGLQGAETEAFF	TGTGCTAGTGGTTTGCAGGGGGCGGAGACTGAAGCTTTCTTT
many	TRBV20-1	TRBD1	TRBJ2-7	CSATGDHEQYF	TGCAGTGCGACAGGGGACCACGAGCAGTACTTC
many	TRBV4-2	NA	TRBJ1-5	CASSQDSARNQPQHF	TGTGCCAGCAGCCAAGATTCGGCAAGAAATCAGCCCCAGCATTTT
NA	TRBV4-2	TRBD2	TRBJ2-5	CASSQAGLASETQYF	TGTGCCAGCAGCCAAGCGGGACTAGCTAGTGAGACCCAGTACTTC
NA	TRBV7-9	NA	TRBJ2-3	CASSLLADTQYF	TGTGCCAGCAGCTTACTAGCAGATACGCAGTATTTT
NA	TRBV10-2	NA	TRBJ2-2	CASSGNSGTGELFF	TGCGCCAGCAGTGGAAATAGCGGCACCGGGGAGCTGTTTTTT
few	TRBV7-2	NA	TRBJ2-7	CASSPRSATGEQYF	TGTGCCAGCAGCCCACGGAGTGCAACGGGCGAGCAGTACTTC
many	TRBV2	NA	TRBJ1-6	CANGDRPNSPLHF	TGTGCCAACGGAGACAGGCCGAATTCACCCCTCCACTTT
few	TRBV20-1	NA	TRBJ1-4	CSARAPGTGNEKLFF	TGCAGTGCTAGAGCCCCCGGGACGGGGAATGAAAAACTGTTTTTT
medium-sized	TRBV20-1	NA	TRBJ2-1	CSAKTGSGLNEQFF	TGCAGTGCTAAAACAGGGAGTGGGTTGAATGAGCAGTTCTTC
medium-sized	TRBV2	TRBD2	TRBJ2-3	CASEAGTSGNTQYF	TGTGCCAGCGAGGCAGGGACTAGCGGTAATACGCAGTATTTT
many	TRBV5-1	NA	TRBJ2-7	CASSLAQAAYEQYF	TGCGCCAGCAGCTTGGCTCAGGCAGCCTACGAGCAGTACTTC
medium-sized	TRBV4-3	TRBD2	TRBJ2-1	CASSQSIGTSGSRRNEQFF	TGCGCCAGCAGCCAAAGCATTGGGACTAGCGGGTCCCGCCGCAATGAGCAGTTCTTC
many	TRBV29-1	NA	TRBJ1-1	CSVTPGRMNTEAFF	TGCAGCGTGACCCCGGGACGGATGAACACTGAAGCTTTCTTT
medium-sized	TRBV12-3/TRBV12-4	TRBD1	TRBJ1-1	CASSKNRGSEAFF	TGTGCCAGCAGTAAGAACAGGGGCTCTGAAGCTTTCTTT
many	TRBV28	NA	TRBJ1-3	CASSLNSGNTIYF	TGTGCCAGCAGTTTAAACTCTGGAAACACCATATATTTT
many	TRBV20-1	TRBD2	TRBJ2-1	CSATGGREQFF	TGCAGTGCTACGGGGGGGCGCGAGCAGTTCTTC
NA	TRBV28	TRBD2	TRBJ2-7	CASSPGTSLSYEQYF	TGTGCCAGCAGTCCCGGGACTAGCCTCTCCTACGAGCAGTACTTC
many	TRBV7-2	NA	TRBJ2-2	CASSLTPNTGELFF	TGTGCCAGCAGCTTGACACCGAACACCGGGGAGCTGTTTTTT
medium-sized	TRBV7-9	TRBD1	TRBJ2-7	CASSSDRGRSYEQYF	TGTGCCAGCAGCTCCGACAGGGGTCGCTCCTACGAGCAGTACTTC
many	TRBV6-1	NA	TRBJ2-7	CASSEQRWRYEQYF	TGTGCCAGCAGTGAACAGAGGTGGCGGTACGAGCAGTACTTC
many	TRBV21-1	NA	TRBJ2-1	CASSPRGLAGVLNEQFF	TGTGCCAGCAGCCCGCGAGGACTAGCGGGAGTTCTTAATGAGCAGTTCTTC
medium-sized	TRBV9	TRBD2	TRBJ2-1	CASTANLAGGGEQFF	TGTGCCAGCACCGCCAATCTAGCGGGAGGAGGTGAGCAGTTCTTC
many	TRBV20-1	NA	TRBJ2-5	CSAVRALETQYF	TGCAGTGCTGTCAGGGCTTTGGAGACCCAGTACTTC
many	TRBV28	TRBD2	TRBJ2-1	CASSGGGAGDYNEQFF	TGTGCCAGCAGTGGGGGAGGGGCGGGAGACTACAATGAGCAGTTCTTC
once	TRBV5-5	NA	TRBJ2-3	CASSWSTDTQYF	TGTGCCAGCAGCTGGAGCACAGATACGCAGTATTTT
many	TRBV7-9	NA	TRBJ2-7	CASSSRFTEQYF	TGTGCCAGCAGCTCTAGGTTTACCGAGCAGTACTTC
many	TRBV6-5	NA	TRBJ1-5	CASSYSIQGHQPQHF	TGTGCCAGCAGTTACTCGATCCAGGGCCATCAGCCCCAGCATTTT
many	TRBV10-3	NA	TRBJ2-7	CAISDGGEQYF	TGTGCCATCAGTGATGGGGGGGAGCAGTACTTC
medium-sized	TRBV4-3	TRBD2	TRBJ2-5	CASSQDRGGETQYF	TGCGCCAGCAGCCAAGATCGGGGAGGGGAGACCCAGTACTTC
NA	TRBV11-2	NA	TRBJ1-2	CASIGKPSYGYTF	TGTGCCAGCATCGGAAAGCCGTCCTATGGCTACACCTTC
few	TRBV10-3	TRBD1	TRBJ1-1	CAISERQGATEAFF	TGTGCCATCAGTGAACGACAGGGGGCTACTGAAGCTTTCTTT